The TCR beta chain under discussion was sequenced for a study of T-cell memory formation after mild COVID-19. Findings and caveats of the study: The main location of contracting CD4+ clones was CM and EM, and that of contracting CD8+ clones was EMRA. Some responding clones appeared in pre-infection memory, suggesting cross-reactive memory joined.

The CDR3 has 14 residues. Looked up from germline, CDR1 is LGHDT and CDR2 is YNNKEL (reference sequence). Trimming removed 7 bases at V and 5 bases at J, with 17 bases between. Regarding this clonotype: Its specificity is unknown.

The TCR alpha and TCR beta cDNA libraries, bearing sample barcodes and UMIs, were generated by 5'RACE using constant-segment primers. TCRdb passed the 5' RACE reads through MiXCR, listing each CDR3 protein once. The repertoire holds roughly 600,000 distinct CDR3 sequences, with about a sixth as singletons. Sequencing was carried out using PBMCs or a T cell subset sorted from them (not recorded which). This TCR was recovered from an adult woman who had mild COVID-19 (a few samples of this study predate the infection). Cell type and time point are not known. The V and J genes are TRBV3-1 and TRBJ1-1; D is possibly TRBD1 (5 bases). This CDR3 is CASTRGAVRTEAFF. The CDR3 DNA reads TGTGCCAGCACAAGGGGCGCAGTGAGAACTGAAGCTTTCTTT. The whole variable domain, filled in from reference TRBV3-1 and TRBJ1-1, reads DTAVSQTPKYLVTQMGNDKSIKCEQNLGHDTMYWYKQDSKKFLKIMFSYNNKELIINETVPNRFSPKSPDKAHLNLHINSLELGDSAVYFCASTRGAVRTEAFFGQGTRLTVV.